This T cell receptor beta chain was identified during a study of blood T cell repertoires in COVID-19. In the study overall: Nucleic acid was either cDNA or gDNA, and it came from T cells, B-cell-depleted T cells, or PBMCs.

In the study's own analysis: Nucleated cell counts were estimated from reference gene primer amplification. TCRdb's table, derived via immunoSEQ multiplex PCR, lists solely in-frame clones and lacks some. The V and J calls and the clone size are those of that table, but D and trimming were determined from the DNA. Of approximately 240,000 clones listed, 87% are singletons. This clone was seen once. Germline V gene data show CDR1 as LNHDA and CDR2 as SQIVND (reference sequence). With V trimmed by 6 bases and J by 7 bases, 8 bases remained unmatched. This CDR3 spans 14 amino acids. Adults between about 18 and 95 years of age took part from 24 US areas. Cohort placement rested on clinical history that participants reported themselves.

The source material was PBMCs or T cells enriched from blood (not recorded which). This chain joins TRBV19 and TRBJ1-4; TRBD1 agrees at 7 bases. The receptor's source is a woman aged 25 to 45 with acute COVID-19. The CDR3 DNA sequence: TGTGCCAGTAGCGAGGGGACAGTGATTGAAAAACTGTTTTTT. Protein: CASSEGTVIEKLFF.